Sequencing of this TCR beta chain was carried out in a study of post-analysis software for immune sequencing data. For the study at large: There were relapsing-remitting, secondary progressive and progressive-relapsing multiple sclerosis among the disease courses included.

Tagging with unique molecular identifiers was a feature of the TCR beta cDNA libraries. Some 500,000 cDNA molecules were recovered from an input of about 0.85 to 11 million T cells. TCRdb itself ran the PCR reads through MiXCR, one entry per CDR3 protein. This sample has hundreds of thousands of distinct CDR3 sequences, with 44% found just once. With regard to this clonotype: The antigen is undetermined.

Germline V gene data show CDR1 as SQVTM and CDR2 as ANQGSEA. CDR3 length: 12 amino acids. V lost 5 bases and J lost 6, with 13 bases in between. Study-level points and caveats: TRBV5-6, TRBV5-1 and TRBV20-1 were among a few TRBV segments more frequent in patients than controls. When compared against controls, multiple sclerosis patients showed significantly lower normalized Chao1 diversity.

The specimen was blood. The TCR was taken from a girl between 5 and 17 years old with multiple sclerosis. The J gene is TRBJ1-1, the V gene TRBV29-1; no clear D. The CDR3 DNA reads TGCAGCGTTCAGGACTGGAAAGCTGAAGCTTTCTTT. Its translation: CSVQDWKAEAFF.